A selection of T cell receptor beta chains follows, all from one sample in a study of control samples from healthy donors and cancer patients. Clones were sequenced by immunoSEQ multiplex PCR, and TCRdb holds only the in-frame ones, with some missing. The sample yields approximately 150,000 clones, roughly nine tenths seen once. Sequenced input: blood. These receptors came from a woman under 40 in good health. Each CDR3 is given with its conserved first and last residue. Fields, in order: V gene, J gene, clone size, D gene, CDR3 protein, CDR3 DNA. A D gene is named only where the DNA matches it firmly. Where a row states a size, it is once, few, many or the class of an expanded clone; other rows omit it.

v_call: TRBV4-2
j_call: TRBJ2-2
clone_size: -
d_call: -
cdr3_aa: CASSQEQGETGELFF
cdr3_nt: TGTGCCAGCAGCCAGGAACAGGGTGAGACCGGGGAGCTGTTTTTT

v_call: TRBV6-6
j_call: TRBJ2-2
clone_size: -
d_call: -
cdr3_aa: CASSYSGTGELFF
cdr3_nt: TGTGCCAGCAGTTACTCCGGCACCGGGGAGCTGTTTTTT

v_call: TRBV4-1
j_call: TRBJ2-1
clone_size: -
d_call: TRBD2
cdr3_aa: CASSQGGSSYNEQFF
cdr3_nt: TGCGCCAGCAGCCAAGGCGGGAGCTCCTACAATGAGCAGTTCTTC

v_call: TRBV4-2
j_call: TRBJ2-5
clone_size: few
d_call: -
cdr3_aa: CASSQVIGDQETQYF
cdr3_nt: TGTGCCAGCAGCCAAGTCATAGGGGACCAAGAGACCCAGTACTTC

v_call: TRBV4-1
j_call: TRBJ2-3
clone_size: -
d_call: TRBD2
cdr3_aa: CASSQEVVLAGLAYTDTQYF
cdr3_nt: TGCGCCAGCAGCCAAGAGGTGGTACTAGCGGGCCTGGCGTACACAGATACGCAGTATTTT

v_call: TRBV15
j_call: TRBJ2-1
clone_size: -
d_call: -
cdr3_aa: CATSWGMNEQFF
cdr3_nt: TGTGCCACCAGCTGGGGGATGAATGAGCAGTTCTTC

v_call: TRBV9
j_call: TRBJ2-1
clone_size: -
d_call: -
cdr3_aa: CASSRTTGYTYNEQFF
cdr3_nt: TGTGCCAGCAGTAGAACCACAGGATACACCTACAATGAGCAGTTCTTC

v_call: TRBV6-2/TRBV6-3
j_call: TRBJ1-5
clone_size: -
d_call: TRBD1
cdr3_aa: CASSYSTVYQGARFGQPQHF
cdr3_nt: TGTGCCAGCAGTTACTCGACGGTATATCAGGGGGCTCGTTTCGGCCAGCCCCAGCATTTT

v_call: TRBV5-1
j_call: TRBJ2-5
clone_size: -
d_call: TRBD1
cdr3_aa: CASSGGQVETQYF
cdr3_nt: TGCGCCAGCAGCGGAGGACAGGTAGAGACCCAGTACTTC

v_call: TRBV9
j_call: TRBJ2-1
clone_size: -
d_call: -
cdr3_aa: CASSVEEVRRDEQFF
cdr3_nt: TGTGCCAGCAGCGTAGAGGAAGTGCGCAGGGATGAGCAGTTCTTC

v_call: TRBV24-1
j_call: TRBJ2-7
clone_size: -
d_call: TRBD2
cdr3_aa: CATSDRSGRGYEQYF
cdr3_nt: TGTGCCACCAGTGATCGGAGCGGGAGGGGCTACGAGCAGTACTTC

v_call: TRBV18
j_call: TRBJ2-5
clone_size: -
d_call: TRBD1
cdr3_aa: CASSAIQGTQETQYF
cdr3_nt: TGTGCCAGCTCAGCCATACAGGGGACGCAAGAGACCCAGTACTTC

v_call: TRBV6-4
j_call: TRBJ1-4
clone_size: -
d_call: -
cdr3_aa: CASRHTRQVGAINEKLFF
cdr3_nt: TGTGCCAGCAGACATACCCGACAGGTAGGGGCGATTAATGAAAAACTGTTTTTT

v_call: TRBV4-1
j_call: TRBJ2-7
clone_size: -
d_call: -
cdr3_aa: CASSQDLGPPRSEQYF
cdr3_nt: TGCGCCAGCAGCCAAGATCTAGGGCCCCCGCGGTCCGAGCAGTACTTC